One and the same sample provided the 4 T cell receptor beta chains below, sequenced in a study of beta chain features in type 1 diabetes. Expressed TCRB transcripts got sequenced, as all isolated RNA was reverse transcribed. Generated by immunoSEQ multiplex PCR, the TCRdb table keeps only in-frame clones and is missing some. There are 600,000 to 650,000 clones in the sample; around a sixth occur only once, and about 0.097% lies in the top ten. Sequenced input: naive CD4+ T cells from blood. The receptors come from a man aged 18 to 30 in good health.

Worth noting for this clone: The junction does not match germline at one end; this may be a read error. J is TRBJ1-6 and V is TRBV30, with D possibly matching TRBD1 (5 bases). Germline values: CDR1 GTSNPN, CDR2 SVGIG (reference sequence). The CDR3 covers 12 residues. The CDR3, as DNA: TGTGCCTGGAGTGTGTCCATTGGGGGTTCTTACTTT. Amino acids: CAWSVSIGGSYF.

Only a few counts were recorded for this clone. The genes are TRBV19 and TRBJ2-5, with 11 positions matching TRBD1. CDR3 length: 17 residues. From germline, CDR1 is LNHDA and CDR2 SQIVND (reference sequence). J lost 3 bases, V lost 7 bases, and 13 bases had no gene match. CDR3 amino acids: CASTHLGQGASKETQYF. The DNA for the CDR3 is TGTGCCAGTACCCACCTCGGACAGGGGGCTTCAAAAGAGACCCAGTACTTC.

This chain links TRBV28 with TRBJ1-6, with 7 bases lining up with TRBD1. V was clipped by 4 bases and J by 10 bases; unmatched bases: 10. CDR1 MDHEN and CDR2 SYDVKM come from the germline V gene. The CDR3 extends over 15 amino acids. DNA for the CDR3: TGTGCCAGCAGTTCGACAGGGCTGCTAGGATCACCCCTCCACTTT. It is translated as CASSSTGLLGSPLHF. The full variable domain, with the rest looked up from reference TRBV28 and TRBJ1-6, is DVKVTQSSRYLVKRTGEKVFLECVQDMDHENMFWYRQDPGLGLRLIYFSYDVKMKEKGDIPEGYSVSREKKERFSLILESASTNQTSMYLCASSSTGLLGSPLHFGNGTRLTVT.

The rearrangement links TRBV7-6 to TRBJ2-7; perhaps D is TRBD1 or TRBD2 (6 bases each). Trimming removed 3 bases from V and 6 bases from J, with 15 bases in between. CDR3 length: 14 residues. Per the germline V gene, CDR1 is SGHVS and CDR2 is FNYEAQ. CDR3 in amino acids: CASSLGAPEGEQYF. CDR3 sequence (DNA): TGTGCCAGCAGCTTGGGGGCCCCGGAGGGCGAGCAGTACTTC.